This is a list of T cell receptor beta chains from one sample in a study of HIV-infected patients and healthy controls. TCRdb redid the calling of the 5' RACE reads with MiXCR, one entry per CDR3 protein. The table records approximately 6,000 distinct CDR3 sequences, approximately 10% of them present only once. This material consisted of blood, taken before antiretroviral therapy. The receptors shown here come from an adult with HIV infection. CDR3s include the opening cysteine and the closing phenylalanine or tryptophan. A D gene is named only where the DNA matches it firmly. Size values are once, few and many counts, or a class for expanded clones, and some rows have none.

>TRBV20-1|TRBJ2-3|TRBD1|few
CSATGTGSPDTQYF
TGCAGTGCTACCGGGACAGGGAGCCCAGATACGCAGTATTTT
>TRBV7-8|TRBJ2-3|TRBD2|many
CALGGGEPYTDTQYF
TGTGCCCTCGGCGGGGGGGAGCCCTACACAGATACGCAGTATTTT
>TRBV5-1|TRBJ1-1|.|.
CASSLVTNTEAFF
TGCGCCAGCAGCTTGGTCACTAACACTGAAGCTTTCTTT
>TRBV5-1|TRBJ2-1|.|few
CASSLTPSSYNEQFF
TGCGCCAGCAGCCTAACTCCGAGCTCCTACAATGAGCAGTTCTTC
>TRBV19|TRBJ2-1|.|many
CASRPDNNEQFF
TGTGCCAGTAGACCAGATAACAATGAGCAGTTCTTC
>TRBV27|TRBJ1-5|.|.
CASSRGLNQPQHF
TGTGCCAGCAGTCGGGGACTCAATCAGCCCCAGCATTTT
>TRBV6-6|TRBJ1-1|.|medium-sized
CAAGRQGTEAFF
TGTGCCGCGGGGCGGCAGGGCACTGAAGCTTTCTTT
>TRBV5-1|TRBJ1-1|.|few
CASSWGAENTEAFF
TGCGCCAGCAGCTGGGGGGCAGAGAACACTGAAGCTTTCTTT
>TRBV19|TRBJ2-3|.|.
CASSIPTGLTDTQYF
TGTGCCAGTAGTATTCCGACGGGACTCACAGATACGCAGTATTTT
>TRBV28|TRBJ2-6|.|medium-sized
CASSLPVASGANVLTF
TGTGCCAGCAGCCTCCCCGTCGCCTCTGGGGCCAACGTCCTGACTTTC
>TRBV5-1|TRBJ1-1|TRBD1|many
CASSFDRVNTEAFF
TGCGCCAGCAGCTTCGACAGGGTGAACACTGAAGCTTTCTTT
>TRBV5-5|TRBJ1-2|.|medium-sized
CASSFFQTDTTYGYTF
TGTGCCAGCAGCTTCTTCCAGACGGATACGACATATGGCTACACCTTC
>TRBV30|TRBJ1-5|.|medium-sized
CAWRDGRADQPQHF
TGTGCCTGGAGAGATGGCAGGGCGGATCAGCCCCAGCATTTT
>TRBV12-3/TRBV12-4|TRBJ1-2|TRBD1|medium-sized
CASSRTGRRSGYTF
TGTGCCAGCAGCCGGACAGGGAGGCGGTCTGGCTACACCTTC
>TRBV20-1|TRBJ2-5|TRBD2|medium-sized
CSASRDSGTQETQYF
TGCAGTGCTTCCCGGGATAGCGGGACCCAAGAGACCCAGTACTTC
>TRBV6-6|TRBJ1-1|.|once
CASRQDGGTEAFF
TGTGCCAGCAGACAGGACGGAGGGACTGAAGCTTTCTTT
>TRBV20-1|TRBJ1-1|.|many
CSAMPGGGTEAFF
TGCAGTGCTATGCCCGGGGGGGGCACTGAAGCTTTCTTT
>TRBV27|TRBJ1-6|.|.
CASNRAGVDNSPLHF
TGTGCCAGCAATAGGGCAGGGGTAGACAATTCACCCCTCCACTTT